This record concerns one T cell receptor beta chain sequence. Treatment indicated: oral pan-JAK inhibitor, 5-10 mg twice daily. This sample was taken from a study of CD8+ T cells in alopecia areata. This CDR3 spans 15 amino acids. Trimming removed 2 bases from V and 0 bases from J, with 12 bases in between. The V gene's germline CDR1 is SGHRS and CDR2 YFSETQ. Reverse transcription of extracted RNA yielded cDNA, which provided the sequencing template. This table comes from immunoSEQ multiplex PCR, and its TCRdb copy is limited to in-frame clones, with some not included. The data show about 190,000 clones, with roughly 70% seen just once and about 1.3% held by the top ten.

The material was CD4+ T cells sorted from blood, obtained around week 50, from a patient treated with tofacitinib. This TCR was sampled from a human donor with alopecia areata. V and J are TRBV5-1 and TRBJ2-7; no firm D call. In DNA form, the CDR3 reads TGCGCCAGCAGCTTAAGGACCTCGGCCTCCTACGAGCAGTACTTC. Encoded protein: CASSLRTSASYEQYF.